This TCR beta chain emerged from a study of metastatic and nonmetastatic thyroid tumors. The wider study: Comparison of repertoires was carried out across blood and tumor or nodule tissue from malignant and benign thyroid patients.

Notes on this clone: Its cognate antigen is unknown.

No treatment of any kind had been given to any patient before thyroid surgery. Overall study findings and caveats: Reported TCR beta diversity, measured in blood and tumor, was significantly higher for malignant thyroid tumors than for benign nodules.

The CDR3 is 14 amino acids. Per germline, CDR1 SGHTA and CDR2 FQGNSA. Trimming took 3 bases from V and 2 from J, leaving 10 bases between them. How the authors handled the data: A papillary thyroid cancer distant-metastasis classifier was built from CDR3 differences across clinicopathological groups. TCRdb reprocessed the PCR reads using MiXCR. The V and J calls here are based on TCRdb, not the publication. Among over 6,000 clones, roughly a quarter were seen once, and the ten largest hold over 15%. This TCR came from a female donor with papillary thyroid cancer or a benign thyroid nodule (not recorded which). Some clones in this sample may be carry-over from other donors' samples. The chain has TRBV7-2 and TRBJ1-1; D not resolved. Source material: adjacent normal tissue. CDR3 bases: TGTGCCAGCAGCTTCAACATCATAAACACTGAAGCTTTCTTT. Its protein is CASSFNIINTEAFF.